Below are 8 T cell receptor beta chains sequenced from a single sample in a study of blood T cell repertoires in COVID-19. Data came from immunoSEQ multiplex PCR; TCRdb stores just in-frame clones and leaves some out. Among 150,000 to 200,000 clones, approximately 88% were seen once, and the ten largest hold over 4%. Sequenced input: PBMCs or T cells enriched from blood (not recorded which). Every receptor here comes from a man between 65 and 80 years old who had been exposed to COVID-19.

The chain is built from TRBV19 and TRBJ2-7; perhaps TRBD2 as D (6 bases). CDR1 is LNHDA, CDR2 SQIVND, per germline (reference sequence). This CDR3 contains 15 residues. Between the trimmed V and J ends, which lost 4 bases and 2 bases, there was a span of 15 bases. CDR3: CASSTGGDHTYEQYF. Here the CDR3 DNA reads TGTGCCAGTAGTACCGGAGGGGACCATACCTACGAGCAGTACTTC.

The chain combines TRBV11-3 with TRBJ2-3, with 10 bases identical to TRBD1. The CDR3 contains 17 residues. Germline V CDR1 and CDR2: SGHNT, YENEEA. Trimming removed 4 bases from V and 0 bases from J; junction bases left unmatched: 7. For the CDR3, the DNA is TGTGCCAGCAGCTCCGGGACAGGGGTAACTAGCACAGATACGCAGTATTTT. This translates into CASSSGTGVTSTDTQYF.

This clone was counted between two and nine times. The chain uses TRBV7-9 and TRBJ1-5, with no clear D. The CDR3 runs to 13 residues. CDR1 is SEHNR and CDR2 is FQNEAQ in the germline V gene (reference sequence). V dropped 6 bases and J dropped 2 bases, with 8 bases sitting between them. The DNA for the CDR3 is TGTGCCAGCAGTACCGGGGGCAATCAGCCCCAGCATTTT. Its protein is CASSTGGNQPQHF.

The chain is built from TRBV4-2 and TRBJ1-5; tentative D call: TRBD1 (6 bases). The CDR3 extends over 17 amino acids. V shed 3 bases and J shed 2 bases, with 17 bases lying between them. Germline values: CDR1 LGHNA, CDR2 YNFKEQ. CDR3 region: CASSHNSGQMGNQPQHF. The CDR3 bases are TGTGCCAGCAGCCATAACAGCGGACAGATGGGCAATCAGCCCCAGCATTTT.

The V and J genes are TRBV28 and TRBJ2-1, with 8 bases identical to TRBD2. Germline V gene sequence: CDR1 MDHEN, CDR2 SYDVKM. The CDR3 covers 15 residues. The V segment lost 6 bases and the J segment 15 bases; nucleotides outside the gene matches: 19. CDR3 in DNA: TGTGCCAGCAGGGGGAGGGGAGCGGGAGACCGGTGGAGGTTCTTC. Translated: CASRGRGAGDRWRFF. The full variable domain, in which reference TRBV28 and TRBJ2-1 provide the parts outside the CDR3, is DVKVTQSSRYLVKRTGEKVFLECVQDMDHENMFWYRQDPGLGLRLIYFSYDVKMKEKGDIPEGYSVSREKKERFSLILESASTNQTSMYLCASRGRGAGDRWRFFGPGTRLTVL.

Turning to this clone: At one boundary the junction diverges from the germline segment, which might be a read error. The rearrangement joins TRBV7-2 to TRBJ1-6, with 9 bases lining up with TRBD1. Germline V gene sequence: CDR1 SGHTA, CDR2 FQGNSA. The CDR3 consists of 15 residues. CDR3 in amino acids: CASSLGDREYSPPHF. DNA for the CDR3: TGTGCCAGCAGCTTAGGGGACAGGGAATATTCACCCCCCCACTTT.

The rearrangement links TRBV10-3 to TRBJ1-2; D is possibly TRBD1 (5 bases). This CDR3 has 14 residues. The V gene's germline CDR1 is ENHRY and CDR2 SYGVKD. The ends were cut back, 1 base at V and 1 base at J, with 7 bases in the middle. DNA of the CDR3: TGTGCCATCAGTGAGTTACAGGATAACTATGGCTACACCTTC. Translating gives CAISELQDNYGYTF.

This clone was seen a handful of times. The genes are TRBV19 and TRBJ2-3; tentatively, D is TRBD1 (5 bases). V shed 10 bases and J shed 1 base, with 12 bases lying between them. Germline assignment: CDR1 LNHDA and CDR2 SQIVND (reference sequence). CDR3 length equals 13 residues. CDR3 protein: CATEQGGTDTQYF. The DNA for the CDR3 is TGTGCCACCGAACAAGGGGGCACAGATACGCAGTATTTT.